The sequence of this TCR beta chain was determined in a study of cytomegalovirus exposure and HLA in healthy donors. With respect to this clone: Its antigen is not known.

Overall study findings and caveats: The CMV antigen specificity of a few CMV-associated chains was confirmed through in vitro analysis. Rarity marked most TCR sequences, yet some public TCRs occurred in many donors.

With V trimmed by 6 bases and J by 6 bases, 17 bases remained unmatched. The CDR3 runs 19 residues. Germline loops: CDR1 SEHNR, CDR2 FQNEAQ (reference sequence). Data came from immunoSEQ multiplex PCR; TCRdb stores just in-frame clones and leaves some out. Found here are some 70,000 clones, around 89% of them singletons; the top ten hold around 1.7%. Sample: PBMCs. The chain links TRBV7-9 to TRBJ2-3, with 14 nucleotides matching TRBD2. The clonotype comes from a woman in her late teens or twenties in good health and CMV-seronegative. CDR3 in DNA: TGTGCCAGCAGTTATCCGGGACTAGCGGGGGCCCCATCAGGGGATACGCAGTATTTT. Amino acids: CASSYPGLAGAPSGDTQYF.